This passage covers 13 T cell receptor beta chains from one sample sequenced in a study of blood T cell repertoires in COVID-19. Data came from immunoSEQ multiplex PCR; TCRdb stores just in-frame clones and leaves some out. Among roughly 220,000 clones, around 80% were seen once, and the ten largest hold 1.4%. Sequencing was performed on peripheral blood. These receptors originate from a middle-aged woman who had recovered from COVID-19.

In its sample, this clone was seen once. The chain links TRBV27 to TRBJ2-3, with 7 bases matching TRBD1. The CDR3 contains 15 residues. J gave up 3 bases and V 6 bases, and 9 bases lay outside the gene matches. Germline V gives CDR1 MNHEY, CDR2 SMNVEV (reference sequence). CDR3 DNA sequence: TGTGCCAGCAGGAAACCGGGACAGTCGACAGATACGCAGTATTTT. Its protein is CASRKPGQSTDTQYF.

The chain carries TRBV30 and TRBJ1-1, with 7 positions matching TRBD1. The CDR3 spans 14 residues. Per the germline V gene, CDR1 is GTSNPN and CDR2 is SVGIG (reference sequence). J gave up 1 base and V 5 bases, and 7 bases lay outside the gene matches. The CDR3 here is CAWDRTGWNTEAFF. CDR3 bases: TGTGCCTGGGATAGGACAGGTTGGAACACTGAAGCTTTCTTT.

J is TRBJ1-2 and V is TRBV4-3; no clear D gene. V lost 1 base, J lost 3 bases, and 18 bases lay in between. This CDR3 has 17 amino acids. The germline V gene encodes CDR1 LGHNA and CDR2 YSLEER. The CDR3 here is CASSQAEDTLFYYGYTF. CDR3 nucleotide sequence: TGCGCCAGCAGCCAAGCCGAAGACACTCTCTTTTACTATGGCTACACCTTC.

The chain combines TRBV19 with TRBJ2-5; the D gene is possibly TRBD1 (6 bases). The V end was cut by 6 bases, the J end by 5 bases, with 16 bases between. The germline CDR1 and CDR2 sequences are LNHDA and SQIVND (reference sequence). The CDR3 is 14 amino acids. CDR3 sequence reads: CASRRTAWRETQYF. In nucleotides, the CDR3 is TGTGCCAGTAGAAGGACAGCGTGGAGGGAGACCCAGTACTTC.

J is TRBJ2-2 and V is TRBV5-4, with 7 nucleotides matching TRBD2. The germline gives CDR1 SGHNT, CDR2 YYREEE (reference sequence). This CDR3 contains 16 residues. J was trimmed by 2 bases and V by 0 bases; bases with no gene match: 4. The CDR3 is CASSLEASGNTGELFF. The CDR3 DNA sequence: TGTGCCAGCAGCTTGGAGGCTAGCGGAAACACCGGGGAGCTGTTTTTT.

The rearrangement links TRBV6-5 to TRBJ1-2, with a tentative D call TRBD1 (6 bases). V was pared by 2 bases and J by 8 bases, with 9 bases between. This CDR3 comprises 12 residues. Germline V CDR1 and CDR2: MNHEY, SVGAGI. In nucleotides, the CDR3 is TGTGCCAGCAGTTACACAGGGCGAGGCTACACCTTC. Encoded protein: CASSYTGRGYTF.

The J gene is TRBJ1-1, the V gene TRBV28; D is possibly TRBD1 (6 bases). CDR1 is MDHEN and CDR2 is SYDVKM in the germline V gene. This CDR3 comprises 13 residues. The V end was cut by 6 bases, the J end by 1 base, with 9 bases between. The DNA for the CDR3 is TGTGCCAGCAGGAAACAGGGGAACACTGAAGCTTTCTTT. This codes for CASRKQGNTEAFF.

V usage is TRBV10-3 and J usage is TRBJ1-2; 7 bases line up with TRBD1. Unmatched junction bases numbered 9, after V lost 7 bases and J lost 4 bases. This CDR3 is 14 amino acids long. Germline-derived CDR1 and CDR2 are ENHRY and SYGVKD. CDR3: CAITDRAEVYGYTF. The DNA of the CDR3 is TGTGCCATCACCGACAGGGCGGAGGTCTATGGCTACACCTTC.

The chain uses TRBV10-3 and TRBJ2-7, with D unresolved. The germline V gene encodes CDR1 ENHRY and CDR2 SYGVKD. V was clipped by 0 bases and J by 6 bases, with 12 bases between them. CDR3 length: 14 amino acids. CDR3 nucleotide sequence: TGTGCCATCAGTGAGTCATACATGCCTTCCGAGCAGTACTTC. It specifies CAISESYMPSEQYF.

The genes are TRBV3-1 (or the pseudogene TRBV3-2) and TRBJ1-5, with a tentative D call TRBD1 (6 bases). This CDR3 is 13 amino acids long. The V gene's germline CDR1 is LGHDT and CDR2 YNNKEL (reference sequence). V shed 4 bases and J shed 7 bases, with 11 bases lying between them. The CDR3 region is CASSLQGWQPQHF. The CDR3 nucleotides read TGTGCCAGCAGCCTACAGGGCTGGCAGCCCCAGCATTTT.

The CDR3: CASSQGASSGNTIYF. CDR3 coding DNA: TGTGCCAGCAGCCAAGGCGCGAGCTCTGGAAACACCATATATTTT. The chain uses TRBV14 and TRBJ1-3, with D unresolved. Trimming cost V 1 base and J 0 bases, with 7 bases left between them. From germline, CDR1 is SGHDN and CDR2 FVKESK. CDR3 size: 15 residues. The full variable domain, rest sourced from reference TRBV14 and TRBJ1-3, is EAGVTQFPSHSVIEKGQTVTLRCDPISGHDNLYWYRRVMGKEIKFLLHFVKESKQDESGMPNNRFLAERTGGTYSTLKVQPAELEDSGVYFCASSQGASSGNTIYFGEGSWLTVV.

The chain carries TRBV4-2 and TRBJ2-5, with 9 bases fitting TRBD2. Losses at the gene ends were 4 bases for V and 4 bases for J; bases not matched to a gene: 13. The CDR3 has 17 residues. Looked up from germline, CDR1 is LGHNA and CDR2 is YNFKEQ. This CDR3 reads CASSPKGQRGVGETQYF. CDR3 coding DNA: TGTGCCAGCAGCCCCAAAGGCCAGCGGGGGGTAGGAGAGACCCAGTACTTC.

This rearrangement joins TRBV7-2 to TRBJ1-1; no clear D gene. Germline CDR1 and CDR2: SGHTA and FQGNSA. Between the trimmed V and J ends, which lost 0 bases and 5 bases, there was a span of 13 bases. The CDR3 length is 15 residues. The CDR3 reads CASSLADKGRTEAFF. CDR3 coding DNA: TGTGCCAGCAGCTTAGCAGACAAAGGCAGGACTGAAGCTTTCTTT.